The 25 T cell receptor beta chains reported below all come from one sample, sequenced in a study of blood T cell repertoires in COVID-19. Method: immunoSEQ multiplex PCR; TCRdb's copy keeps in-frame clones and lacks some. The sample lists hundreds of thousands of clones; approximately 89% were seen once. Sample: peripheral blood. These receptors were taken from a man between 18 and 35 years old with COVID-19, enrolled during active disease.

The DNA of the CDR3 is TGTGCCAGCCGGGGACTAGCGGGTTATAGCTCCTACAATGAGCAGTTCTTC. Its protein is CASRGLAGYSSYNEQFF. The chain employs TRBV2 and TRBJ2-1; 12 positions agree with TRBD2. J gave up 0 bases and V 8 bases, and 8 bases lay outside the gene matches. CDR3 length: 17 residues. The V gene's germline CDR1 is SNHLY and CDR2 FYNNEI. Using reference TRBV2 and TRBJ2-1 for the parts outside the CDR3, the full variable domain is EPEVTQTPSHQVTQMGQEVILRCVPISNHLYFYWYRQILGQKVEFLVSFYNNEISEKSEIFDDQFSVERPDGSNFTLKIRSTKLEDSAMYFCASRGLAGYSSYNEQFFGPGTRLTVL.

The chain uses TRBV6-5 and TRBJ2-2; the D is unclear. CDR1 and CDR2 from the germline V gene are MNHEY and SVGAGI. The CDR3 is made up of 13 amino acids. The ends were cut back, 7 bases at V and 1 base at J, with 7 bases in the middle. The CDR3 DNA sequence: TGTGCCAGCATCCGACAGAACACCGGGGAGCTGTTTTTT. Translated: CASIRQNTGELFF.

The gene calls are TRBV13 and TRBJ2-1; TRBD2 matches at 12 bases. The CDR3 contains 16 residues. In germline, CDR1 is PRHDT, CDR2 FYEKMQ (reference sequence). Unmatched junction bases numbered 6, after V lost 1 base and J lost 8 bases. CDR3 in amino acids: CASSLVRTSGKYEQFF. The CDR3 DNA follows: TGTGCCAGCAGCTTAGTGCGGACTAGCGGGAAATATGAGCAGTTCTTC.

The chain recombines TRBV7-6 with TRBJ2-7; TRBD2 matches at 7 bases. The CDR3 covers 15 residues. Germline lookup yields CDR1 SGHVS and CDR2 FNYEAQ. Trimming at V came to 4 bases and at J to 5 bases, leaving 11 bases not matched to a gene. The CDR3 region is CASSYGGGRGDEQYF. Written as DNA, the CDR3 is TGTGCCAGCAGCTACGGCGGCGGGAGAGGGGACGAGCAGTACTTC.

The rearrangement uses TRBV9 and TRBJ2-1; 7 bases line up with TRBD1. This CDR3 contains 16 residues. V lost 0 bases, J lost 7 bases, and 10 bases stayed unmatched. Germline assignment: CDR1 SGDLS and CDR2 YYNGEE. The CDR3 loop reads CASSVAGTARGNEQFF. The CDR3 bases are TGTGCCAGCAGCGTAGCTGGGACGGCCAGGGGGAATGAGCAGTTCTTC.

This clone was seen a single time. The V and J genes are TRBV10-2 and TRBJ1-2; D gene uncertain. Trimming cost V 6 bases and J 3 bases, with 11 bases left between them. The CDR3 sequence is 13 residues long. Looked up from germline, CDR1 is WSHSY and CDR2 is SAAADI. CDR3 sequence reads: CASRREQDYGYTF. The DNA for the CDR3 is TGCGCCAGCAGGAGGGAGCAGGACTATGGCTACACCTTC.

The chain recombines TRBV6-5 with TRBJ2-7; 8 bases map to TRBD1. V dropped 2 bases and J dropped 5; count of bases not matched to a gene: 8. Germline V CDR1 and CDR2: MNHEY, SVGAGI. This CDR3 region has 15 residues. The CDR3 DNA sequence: TGTGCCAGCAGTTACCTCGGACAGGGATTACACGAGCAGTACTTC. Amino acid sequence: CASSYLGQGLHEQYF.

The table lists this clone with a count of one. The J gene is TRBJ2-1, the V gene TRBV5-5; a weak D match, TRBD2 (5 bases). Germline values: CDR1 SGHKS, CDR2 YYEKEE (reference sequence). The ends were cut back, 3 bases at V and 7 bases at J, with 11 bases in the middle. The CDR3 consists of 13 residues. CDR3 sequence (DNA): TGTGCCAGCAGCTGGGGAGCAAGTAATGAGCAGTTCTTC. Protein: CASSWGASNEQFF.

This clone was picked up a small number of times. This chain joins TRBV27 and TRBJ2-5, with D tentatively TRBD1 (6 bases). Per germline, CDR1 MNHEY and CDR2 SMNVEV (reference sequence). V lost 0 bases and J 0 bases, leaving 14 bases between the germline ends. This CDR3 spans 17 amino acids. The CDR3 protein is CASSLSPSDRNQETQYF. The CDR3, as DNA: TGTGCCAGCAGTTTATCGCCGTCGGACAGAAACCAAGAGACCCAGTACTTC.

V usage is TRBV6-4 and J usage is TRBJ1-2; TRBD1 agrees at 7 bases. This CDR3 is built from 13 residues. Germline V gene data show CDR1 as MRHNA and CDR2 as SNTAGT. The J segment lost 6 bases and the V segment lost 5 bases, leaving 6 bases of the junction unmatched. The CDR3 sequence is CASSHTGENGYTF. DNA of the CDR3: TGTGCCAGCAGTCATACAGGGGAGAATGGCTACACCTTC.

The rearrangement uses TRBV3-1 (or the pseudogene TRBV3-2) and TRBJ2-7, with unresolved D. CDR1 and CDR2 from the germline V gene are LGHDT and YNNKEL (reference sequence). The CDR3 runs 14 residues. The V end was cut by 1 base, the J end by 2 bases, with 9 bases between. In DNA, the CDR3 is TGTGCCAGCAGCCAAGCGACGGGTCCCTACGAGCAGTACTTC. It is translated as CASSQATGPYEQYF.

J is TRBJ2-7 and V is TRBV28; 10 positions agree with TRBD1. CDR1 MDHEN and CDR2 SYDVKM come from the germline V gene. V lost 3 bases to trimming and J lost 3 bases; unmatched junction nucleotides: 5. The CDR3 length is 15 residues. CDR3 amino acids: CASSLAGTGDYEQYF. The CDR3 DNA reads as TGTGCCAGCAGTTTGGCCGGGACAGGGGACTACGAGCAGTACTTC.

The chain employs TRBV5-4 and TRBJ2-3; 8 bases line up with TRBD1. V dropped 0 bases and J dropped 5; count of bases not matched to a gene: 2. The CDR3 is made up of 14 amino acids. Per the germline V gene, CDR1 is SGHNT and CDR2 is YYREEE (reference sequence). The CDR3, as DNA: TGTGCCAGCAGCTTGGAGACAGGGGAAGATACGCAGTATTTT. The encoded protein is CASSLETGEDTQYF.

The CDR3: CSAPTGNQETQYF. DNA of the CDR3: TGCAGCGCCCCGACAGGGAACCAAGAGACCCAGTACTTC. The V and J genes are TRBV29-1 and TRBJ2-5, with TRBD1 matching 7 bases. Germline loops: CDR1 SQVTM, CDR2 ANQGSEA. V dropped 7 bases and J dropped 0; count of bases not matched to a gene: 5. The length of the CDR3 is 13 residues. Filled out from reference TRBV29-1 and TRBJ2-5, the complete variable domain reads SAVISQKPSRDICQRGTSLTIQCQVDSQVTMMFWYRQQPGQSLTLIATANQGSEATYESGFVIDKFPISRPNLTFSTLTVSNMSPEDSSIYLCSAPTGNQETQYFGPGTRLLVL.

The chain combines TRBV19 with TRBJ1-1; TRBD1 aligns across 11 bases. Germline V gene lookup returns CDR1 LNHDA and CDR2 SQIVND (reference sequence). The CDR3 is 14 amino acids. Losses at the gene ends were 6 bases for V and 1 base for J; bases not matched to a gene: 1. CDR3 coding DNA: TGTGCCAGTAGGGGGACAGGGGGGAACACTGAAGCTTTCTTT. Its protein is CASRGTGGNTEAFF. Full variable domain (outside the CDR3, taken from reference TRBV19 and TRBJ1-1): DGGITQSPKYLFRKEGQNVTLSCEQNLNHDAMYWYRQDPGQGLRLIYYSQIVNDFQKGDIAEGYSVSREKKESFPLTVTSAQKNPTAFYLCASRGTGGNTEAFFGQGTRLTVV.

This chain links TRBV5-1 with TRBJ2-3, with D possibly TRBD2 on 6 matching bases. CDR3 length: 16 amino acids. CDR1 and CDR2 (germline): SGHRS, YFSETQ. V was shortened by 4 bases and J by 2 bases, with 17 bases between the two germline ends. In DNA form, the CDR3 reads TGCGCCAGCAGCGCGGCCGGAGGGTGGGTCACAGATACGCAGTATTTT. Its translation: CASSAAGGWVTDTQYF. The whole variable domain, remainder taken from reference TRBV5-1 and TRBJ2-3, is KAGVTQTPRYLIKTRGQQVTLSCSPISGHRSVSWYQQTPGQGLQFLFEYFSETQRNKGNFPGRFSGRQFSNSRSEMNVSTLELGDSALYLCASSAAGGWVTDTQYFGPGTRLTVL.

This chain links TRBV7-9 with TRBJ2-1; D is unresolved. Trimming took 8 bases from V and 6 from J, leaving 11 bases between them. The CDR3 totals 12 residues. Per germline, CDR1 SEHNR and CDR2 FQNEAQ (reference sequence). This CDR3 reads CASGSARNEQFF. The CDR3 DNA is TGTGCCAGCGGCAGCGCCCGCAATGAGCAGTTCTTC.

CDR3 loop: CASRPGMGGFNEQFF. CDR3 DNA: TGTGCCAGCAGGCCAGGAATGGGGGGTTTCAATGAGCAGTTCTTC. The genes are TRBV6-5 and TRBJ2-1, with a weak D call TRBD2 (6 bases). The CDR3 has 15 residues. The V and J ends lost 6 bases and 6 bases respectively, with 18 bases between them. The germline V gene has CDR1 MNHEY and CDR2 SVGAGI.

The DNA of the CDR3 is TGCAGCGTTGAGGGGACTTTAACCTACGAGCAGTACTTC. Translated, it gives CSVEGTLTYEQYF. This chain connects TRBV29-1 to TRBJ2-7, with a weak D call TRBD2 (6 bases). V was shortened by 3 bases and J by 2 bases, with 11 bases between the two germline ends. Germline V lookup: CDR1 SQVTM, CDR2 ANQGSEA. The CDR3 covers 13 residues.

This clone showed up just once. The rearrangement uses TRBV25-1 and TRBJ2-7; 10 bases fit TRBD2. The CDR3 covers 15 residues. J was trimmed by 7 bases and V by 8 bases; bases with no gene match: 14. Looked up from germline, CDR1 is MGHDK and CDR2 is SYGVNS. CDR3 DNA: TGTGCCAGCTCCCCCCCTAGCGGGAGTACGCGGGAGCAGTACTTC. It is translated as CASSPPSGSTREQYF.

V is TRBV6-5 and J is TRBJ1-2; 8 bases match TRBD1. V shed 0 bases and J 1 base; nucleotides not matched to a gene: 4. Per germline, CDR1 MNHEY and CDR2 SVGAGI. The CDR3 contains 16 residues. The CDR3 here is CASSYSLGQGNYGYTF. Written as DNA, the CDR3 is TGTGCCAGCAGTTACTCGCTAGGACAGGGTAACTATGGCTACACCTTC.

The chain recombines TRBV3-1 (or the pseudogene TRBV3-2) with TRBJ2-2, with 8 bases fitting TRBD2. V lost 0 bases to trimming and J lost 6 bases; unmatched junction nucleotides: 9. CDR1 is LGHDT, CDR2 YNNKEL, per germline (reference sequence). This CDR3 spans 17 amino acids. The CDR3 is CASSQDRGLGSAGELFF. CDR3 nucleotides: TGTGCCAGCAGCCAAGATCGGGGACTAGGGTCGGCCGGGGAGCTGTTTTTT.

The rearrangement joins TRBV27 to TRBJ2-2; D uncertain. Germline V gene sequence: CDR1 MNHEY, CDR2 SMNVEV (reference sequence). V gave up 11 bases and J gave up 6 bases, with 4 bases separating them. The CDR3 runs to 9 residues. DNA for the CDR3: TGTGCCTCTCCCGGGGAGCTGTTTTTT. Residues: CASPGELFF.

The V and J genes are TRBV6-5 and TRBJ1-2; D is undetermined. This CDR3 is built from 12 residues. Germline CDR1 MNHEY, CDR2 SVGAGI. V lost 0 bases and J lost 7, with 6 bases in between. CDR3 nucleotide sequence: TGTGCCAGCAGTTACTCGGTCGGTGGCTACACCTTC. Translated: CASSYSVGGYTF.

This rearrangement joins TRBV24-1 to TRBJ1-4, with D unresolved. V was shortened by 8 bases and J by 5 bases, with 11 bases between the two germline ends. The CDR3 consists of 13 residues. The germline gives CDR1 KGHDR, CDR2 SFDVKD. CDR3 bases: TGTGCCACCAAAGACTCAGCGAATGAAAAACTGTTTTTT. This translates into CATKDSANEKLFF.